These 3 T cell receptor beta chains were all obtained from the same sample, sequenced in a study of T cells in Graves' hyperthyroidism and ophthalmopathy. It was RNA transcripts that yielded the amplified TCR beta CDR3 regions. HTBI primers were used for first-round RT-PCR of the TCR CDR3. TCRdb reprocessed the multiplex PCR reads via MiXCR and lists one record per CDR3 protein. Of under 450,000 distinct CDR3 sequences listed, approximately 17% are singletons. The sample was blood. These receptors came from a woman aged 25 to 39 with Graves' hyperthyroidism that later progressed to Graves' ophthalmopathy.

CDR3 amino acids: CASSFTGTAYNEQFF. In DNA form, the CDR3 reads TGCGCCAGCAGCTTCACCGGGACAGCCTACAATGAGCAGTTCTTC. J is TRBJ2-1 and V is TRBV5-1, with 7 bases fitting TRBD1. Germline V lookup: CDR1 SGHRS, CDR2 YFSETQ. Trimming took 2 bases from V and 2 from J; bases not matched to a gene: 4. The CDR3 length is 15 residues.

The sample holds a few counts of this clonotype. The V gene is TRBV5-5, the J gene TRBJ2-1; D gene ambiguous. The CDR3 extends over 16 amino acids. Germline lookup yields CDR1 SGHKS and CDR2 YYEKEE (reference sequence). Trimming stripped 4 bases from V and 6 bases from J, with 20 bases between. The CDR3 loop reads CASSVGPTPLANEQFF. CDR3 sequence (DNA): TGTGCCAGCAGCGTAGGACCTACCCCCCTCGCCAATGAGCAGTTCTTC.

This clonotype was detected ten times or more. For the CDR3, the DNA is TGTGCCAGCAGTTGGAGGGACACAGATACGCAGTATTTT. This encodes CASSWRDTDTQYF. V gene TRBV12-3 or TRBV12-4 combines with J gene TRBJ2-3; perhaps TRBD2 as D (6 bases). This CDR3 is built from 13 residues. Trimming removed 4 bases from V and 2 bases from J, with 7 bases in between.